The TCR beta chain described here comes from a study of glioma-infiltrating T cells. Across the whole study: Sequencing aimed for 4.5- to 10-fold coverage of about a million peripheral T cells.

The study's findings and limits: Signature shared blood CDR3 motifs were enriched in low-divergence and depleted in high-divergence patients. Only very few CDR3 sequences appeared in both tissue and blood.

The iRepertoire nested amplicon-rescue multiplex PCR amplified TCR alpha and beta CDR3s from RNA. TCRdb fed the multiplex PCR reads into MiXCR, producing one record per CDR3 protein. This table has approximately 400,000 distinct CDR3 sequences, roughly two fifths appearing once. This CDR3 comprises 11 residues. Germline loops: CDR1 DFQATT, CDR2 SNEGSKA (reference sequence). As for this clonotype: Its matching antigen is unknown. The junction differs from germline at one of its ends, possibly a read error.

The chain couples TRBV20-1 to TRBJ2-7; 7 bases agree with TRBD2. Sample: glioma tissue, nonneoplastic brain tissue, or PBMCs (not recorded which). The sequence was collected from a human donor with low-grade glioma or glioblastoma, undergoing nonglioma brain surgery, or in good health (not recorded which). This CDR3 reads CSARDGRAQCF. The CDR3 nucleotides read TGCAGTGCTAGAGATGGGAGGGCGCAGTGCTTC.